These 5 T cell receptor beta chains came from one sample sequenced in a study of shared T cell receptors in the human thymus. The assay was immunoSEQ multiplex PCR, and TCRdb's table has in-frame clones only and misses some. The repertoire holds around 67,000 clones, with roughly 96% as singletons. The sequenced sample was thymocytes. These receptors originate from a human donor.

The gene calls are TRBV28 and TRBJ2-5; 12 nucleotides match TRBD2. The germline V gene has CDR1 MDHEN and CDR2 SYDVKM. The CDR3 covers 19 residues. V dropped 2 bases and J dropped 3; count of bases not matched to a gene: 13. Here the CDR3 reads CASSLIRLAGGPFKETQYF. The CDR3 coding sequence is TGTGCCAGCAGTTTAATCCGGCTAGCGGGGGGGCCTTTCAAAGAGACCCAGTACTTC. The full variable domain, completed using reference TRBV28 and TRBJ2-5, is DVKVTQSSRYLVKRTGEKVFLECVQDMDHENMFWYRQDPGLGLRLIYFSYDVKMKEKGDIPEGYSVSREKKERFSLILESASTNQTSMYLCASSLIRLAGGPFKETQYFGPGTRLLVL.

The genes are TRBV6-1 and TRBJ1-1; the D is unclear. Germline V gene sequence: CDR1 MNHNS, CDR2 SASEGT. The CDR3 contains 12 residues. V lost 3 bases and J 2 bases, leaving 4 bases between the germline ends. The CDR3 spells CASSEENTEAFF. The DNA for the CDR3 is TGTGCCAGCAGTGAGGAAAACACTGAAGCTTTCTTT.

The CDR3 sequence is CAWSAGAMDNSPLHF. The CDR3 DNA reads TGTGCCTGGAGTGCAGGGGCAATGGATAATTCACCCCTCCACTTT. This sequence joins TRBV30 and TRBJ1-6; TRBD1 might be the D (6 bases). The V end was cut by 1 base, the J end by 5 bases, with 12 bases between. This CDR3 is 15 amino acids long. Per germline, CDR1 GTSNPN and CDR2 SVGIG (reference sequence).

This chain joins TRBV7-6 and TRBJ2-1; a possible D gene is TRBD1 (5 bases). There are 17 residues in the CDR3. Germline assignment: CDR1 SGHVS and CDR2 FNYEAQ. V lost 0 bases and J lost 4, with 16 bases in between. The CDR3: CASSLAEQAYKYNEQFF. The DNA of the CDR3 is TGTGCCAGCAGCTTAGCGGAACAGGCGTACAAGTACAATGAGCAGTTCTTC. The variable domain in full, with the rest retrieved from reference TRBV7-6 and TRBJ2-1, is GAGVSQSPRYKVTKRGQDVALRCDPISGHVSLYWYRQALGQGPEFLTYFNYEAQQDKSGLPNDRFSAERPEGSISTLTIQRTEQRDSAMYRCASSLAEQAYKYNEQFFGPGTRLTVL.

The chain uses TRBV4-3 and TRBJ2-7; TRBD2 is a possible D gene (7 bases). This CDR3 is built from 15 residues. Germline CDR1 reads LGHNA; CDR2 reads YSLEER. Trimming removed 1 base from V and 2 bases from J, with 12 bases in between. For the CDR3, the DNA is TGCGCCAGCAGCCAAGCGCGGGGGCAAGCCTACGAGCAGTACTTC. This gives the protein CASSQARGQAYEQYF.